Listed below are T cell receptor beta chains from one sample, sequenced in a study of PD-L1 blockade in urothelial cancer. Profiling relied on immunoSEQ multiplex PCR, and the TCRdb table lists in-frame clones only, not all of them. The repertoire includes roughly 52,000 clones, 60% to 85% of them detected once, and about 10% sits in the top ten. This specimen consisted of PBMCs, obtained around atezolizumab (anti-PD-L1) treatment. The receptors derive from a man between 65 and 85 years old with urothelial cancer. Each CDR3 is given with its conserved first and last residue. Each record gives: clone size, D gene, J gene, V gene, CDR3 protein, CDR3 DNA. A D gene is named only where the DNA matches it firmly. Not every row has a clone size; where given, it reads once, few, many or a size class.

NA | NA | TRBJ1-4 | TRBV18 | CASSPTSSGATNEKLFF | TGTGCCAGCTCACCTACGAGTAGCGGGGCAACTAATGAAAAACTGTTTTTT
NA | TRBD1 | TRBJ2-5 | TRBV2 | CASKGQEEETQYF | TGTGCCAGCAAGGGACAGGAGGAGGAGACCCAGTACTTC
many | NA | TRBJ1-1 | TRBV19 | CASAQRQGNTEAFF | TGTGCCAGTGCTCAGAGGCAGGGGAACACTGAAGCTTTCTTT
few | TRBD1 | TRBJ2-7 | TRBV30 | CAWSVMGQGPNEQYF | TGTGCCTGGAGTGTAATGGGACAGGGGCCAAACGAGCAGTACTTC
NA | TRBD2 | TRBJ2-5 | TRBV27 | CASSPGLAGHYPYTPFQETQYF | TGTGCCAGCAGTCCCGGACTAGCGGGACACTATCCGTACACACCCTTCCAAGAGACCCAGTACTTC
NA | NA | TRBJ2-2 | TRBV2 | CASKVDKLTGELFF | TGTGCCAGCAAGGTGGACAAGCTAACCGGGGAGCTGTTTTTT
NA | NA | TRBJ2-1 | TRBV7-2 | CASSSTAYNEQFF | TGTGCCAGCAGCTCTACAGCATACAATGAGCAGTTCTTC
NA | NA | TRBJ2-5 | TRBV7-3 | CASSPTAGQLETQYF | TGTGCCAGCAGCCCAACAGCCGGACAACTAGAGACCCAGTACTTC
NA | NA | TRBJ1-1 | TRBV5-6 | CASSLRGGSTEAFF | TGTGCCAGCAGCTTACGGGGAGGATCCACTGAAGCTTTCTTT
few | NA | TRBJ1-2 | TRBV7-8 | CASSLEGRNYGYTF | TGTGCCAGCAGCTTAGAGGGGCGGAACTATGGCTACACCTTC
NA | NA | TRBJ2-1 | TRBV7-9 | CASSLDPLRDNEQFF | TGTGCCAGCAGCTTAGATCCCTTGCGGGACAATGAGCAGTTCTTC
NA | TRBD2 | TRBJ2-1 | TRBV4-1 | CASSREAGDEQFF | TGCGCCAGCAGCCGGGAAGCGGGAGATGAGCAGTTCTTC
NA | NA | TRBJ1-4 | TRBV19 | CASSITGQRGKDEKLFF | TGTGCCAGTAGTATAACTGGACAGCGGGGCAAGGATGAAAAACTGTTTTTT
NA | NA | TRBJ1-4 | TRBV7-2 | CASSLYPGEGEKLFF | TGTGCCAGCAGCTTATATCCCGGGGAGGGGGAAAAACTGTTTTTT
NA | NA | TRBJ1-2 | TRBV30 | CAWSVHRQGGGYTF | TGTGCCTGGAGTGTACATCGCCAGGGAGGTGGCTACACCTTC
NA | NA | TRBJ1-3 | TRBV27 | CASSPQRGSGNTIYF | TGTGCCAGCAGTCCCCAGCGGGGTTCTGGAAACACCATATATTTT
NA | NA | TRBJ2-1 | TRBV11-3 | CASSLGLTDEQFF | TGTGCCAGCAGCTTAGGTCTCACGGATGAGCAGTTCTTC
NA | NA | TRBJ2-1 | TRBV6-1 | CASSRGLTRDEQFF | TGTGCCAGCAGTAGGGGACTGACACGCGATGAGCAGTTCTTC
NA | NA | TRBJ1-5 | TRBV6-5 | CASSPGVGQPQHF | TGTGCCAGCAGTCCAGGGGTGGGGCAGCCCCAGCATTTT
NA | NA | TRBJ2-2 | TRBV5-8 | CAMGAPTGELFF | TGTGCCATGGGGGCCCCCACCGGGGAGCTGTTTTTT
NA | TRBD2 | TRBJ2-7 | TRBV27 | CASSYSSGLAGGNPYEQYF | TGTGCCAGCAGTTATTCCTCCGGACTAGCGGGAGGAAACCCCTACGAGCAGTACTTC
NA | NA | TRBJ2-5 | TRBV4-1 | CASSQPGQETQYF | TGCGCCAGCAGCCAACCAGGTCAAGAGACCCAGTACTTC
NA | NA | TRBJ1-3 | TRBV28 | CASSLVTDSGNTIYF | TGTGCCAGCAGTTTAGTTACAGACTCTGGAAACACCATATATTTT
once | NA | TRBJ1-1 | TRBV30 | CAWWARAQGTEAFF | TGTGCCTGGTGGGCCCGGGCCCAGGGGACTGAAGCTTTCTTT
NA | TRBD1 | TRBJ2-7 | TRBV6-1 | CASSVLGTGGSYEQYF | TGTGCCAGCAGTGTCCTCGGGACAGGGGGATCCTACGAGCAGTACTTC
NA | NA | TRBJ2-3 | TRBV4-2 | CASSQVRADSTDTQYF | TGTGCCAGCAGCCAAGTCCGAGCGGACAGCACAGATACGCAGTATTTT
NA | NA | TRBJ1-3 | TRBV6-1 | CASTLTGPRDTIYF | TGTGCCAGCACCCTGACAGGTCCTCGGGACACCATATATTTT
NA | TRBD1 | TRBJ1-4 | TRBV18 | CAGRDRESEKLFF | TGTGCCGGCCGAGACAGGGAATCTGAAAAACTGTTTTTT